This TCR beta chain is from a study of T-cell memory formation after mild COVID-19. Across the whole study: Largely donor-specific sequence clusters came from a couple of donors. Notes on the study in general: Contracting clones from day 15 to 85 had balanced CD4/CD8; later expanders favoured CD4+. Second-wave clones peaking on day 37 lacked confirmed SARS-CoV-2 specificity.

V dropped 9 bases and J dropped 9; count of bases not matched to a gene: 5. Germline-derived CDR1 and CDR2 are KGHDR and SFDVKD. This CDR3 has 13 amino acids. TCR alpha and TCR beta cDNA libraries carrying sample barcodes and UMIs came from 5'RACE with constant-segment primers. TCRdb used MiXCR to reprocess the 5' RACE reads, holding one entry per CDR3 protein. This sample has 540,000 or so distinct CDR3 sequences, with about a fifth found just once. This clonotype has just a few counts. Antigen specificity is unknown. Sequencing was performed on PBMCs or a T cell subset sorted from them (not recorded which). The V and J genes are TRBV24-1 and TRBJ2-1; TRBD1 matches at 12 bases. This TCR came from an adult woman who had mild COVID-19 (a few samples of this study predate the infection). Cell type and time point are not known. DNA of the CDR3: TGTGCCACCGGGACAGGGGGCTTGTCTGAGCAGTTCTTC. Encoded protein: CATGTGGLSEQFF.